The 21 T cell receptor beta chains below come from one sample, sequenced in a study of T cells in localized non-small cell lung cancer. The data were produced by immunoSEQ multiplex PCR, yet TCRdb's version contains in-frame clones alone and is incomplete. Found here are some 30,000 clones, 78% of them singletons; the top ten hold roughly 31%. Sequencing used peripheral blood, obtained before any cancer treatment. These receptors originate from a male donor older than 55 with stage II squamous cell lung carcinoma.

This chain links TRBV4-2 with TRBJ2-1, with 11 bases identical to TRBD2. Looked up from germline, CDR1 is LGHNA and CDR2 is YNFKEQ. J was trimmed by 0 bases and V by 6 bases; bases with no gene match: 4. This CDR3 spans 16 amino acids. This chain's CDR3 is CASSLTSGSSYNEQFF. The CDR3 DNA sequence: TGTGCCAGCAGTCTTACTAGCGGGAGCTCCTACAATGAGCAGTTCTTC.

The chain carries TRBV7-8 and TRBJ2-1; TRBD2 matches at 11 bases. The germline V gene encodes CDR1 SGHVS and CDR2 FQNEAQ. The ends lost 2 bases at V and 8 bases at J; junction bases unmatched: 5. This CDR3 is 15 amino acids long. CDR3 nucleotides: TGTGCCAGCAGCTTAATAGCGGGAGGGCCCTATGAGCAGTTCTTC. It encodes CASSLIAGGPYEQFF.

The V and J genes are TRBV14 and TRBJ1-5; 8 bases are a match to TRBD1. The J segment lost 5 bases and the V segment lost 4 bases, leaving 10 bases of the junction unmatched. In germline, CDR1 is SGHDN, CDR2 FVKESK. This CDR3 has 16 residues. CDR3 in amino acids: CASSPRTGLSDQPQHF. The DNA for the CDR3 is TGTGCCAGCAGCCCTCGGACAGGGCTGTCGGATCAGCCCCAGCATTTT. The full variable domain, its missing parts supplied by reference TRBV14 and TRBJ1-5, is EAGVTQFPSHSVIEKGQTVTLRCDPISGHDNLYWYRRVMGKEIKFLLHFVKESKQDESGMPNNRFLAERTGGTYSTLKVQPAELEDSGVYFCASSPRTGLSDQPQHFGDGTRLSIL.

The genes are TRBV7-9 and TRBJ2-7; no definite D call. The CDR3 has 13 amino acids. The ends were cut back, 1 base at V and 6 bases at J, with 10 bases in the middle. Germline loops: CDR1 SEHNR, CDR2 FQNEAQ (reference sequence). The CDR3 protein is CASSLGTGGEQYF. As DNA, the CDR3 is TGTGCCAGCAGCTTAGGAACGGGTGGCGAGCAGTACTTC.

The chain joins TRBV7-9 to TRBJ2-2, with TRBD2 matching over 13 bases. This CDR3 has 18 amino acids. The V and J ends lost 1 base and 6 bases, in that order; junction bases with no gene match: 8. Germline V gives CDR1 SEHNR, CDR2 FQNEAQ (reference sequence). Here the CDR3 reads CASSLESGLAGVAGELFF. The CDR3 DNA follows: TGTGCCAGCAGCTTAGAAAGCGGACTAGCGGGAGTAGCCGGGGAGCTGTTTTTT. Full variable domain (rest looked up from reference TRBV7-9 and TRBJ2-2): DTGVSQNPRHKITKRGQNVTFRCDPISEHNRLYWYRQTLGQGPEFLTYFQNEAQLEKSRLLSDRFSAERPKGSFSTLEIQRTEQGDSAMYLCASSLESGLAGVAGELFFGEGSRLTVL.

The J gene is TRBJ2-6, the V gene TRBV30; possible D gene TRBD1, 5 bases. The CDR3 loop spans 19 amino acids. V lost 0 bases and J lost 0, with 18 bases in between. In germline, CDR1 is GTSNPN, CDR2 SVGIG (reference sequence). CDR3 in amino acids: CAWSVFSGLVYSGANVLTF. CDR3 DNA: TGTGCCTGGAGTGTATTCTCAGGGTTAGTTTACTCTGGGGCCAACGTCCTGACTTTC.

This clone was counted once. V gene TRBV5-1 combines with J gene TRBJ1-2, with 9 bases identical to TRBD1. Looked up from germline, CDR1 is SGHRS and CDR2 is YFSETQ. CDR3 length: 13 residues. The J segment lost 6 bases and the V segment lost 4 bases, leaving 4 bases of the junction unmatched. CDR3 bases: TGCGCCAGCAGCGTGGGACAGGGAGATGGCTACACCTTC. Its translation is CASSVGQGDGYTF.

V and J are TRBV5-6 and TRBJ2-3, with TRBD1 matching 7 bases. Germline lookup yields CDR1 SGHDT and CDR2 YYEEEE. CDR3 length: 13 residues. The V segment lost 7 bases and the J segment 5 bases; nucleotides outside the gene matches: 7. The CDR3 DNA reads as TGTGCCAGCTTCACAGGGGCGGTAGATACGCAGTATTTT. Amino acids: CASFTGAVDTQYF.

V usage is TRBV2 and J usage is TRBJ2-5; tentatively, D is TRBD1 (6 bases). Per the germline V gene, CDR1 is SNHLY and CDR2 is FYNNEI. The CDR3 has 14 amino acids. Trimming took off 1 base at V and 2 bases at J, with 8 bases between the two ends. CDR3 protein: CASSEDRAQETQYF. The CDR3 bases are TGTGCCAGCAGTGAAGACAGGGCACAAGAGACCCAGTACTTC.

There are a few counts of this clone. The chain combines TRBV7-2 with TRBJ1-1; 9 bases are a match to TRBD1. Germline V gives CDR1 SGHTA, CDR2 FQGNSA. This CDR3 contains 12 residues. The trim removed 10 bases at V and 5 bases at J, leaving 5 bases unmatched. CDR3 DNA sequence: TGTGCCATACCGGACAGGGGAACTGAAGCTTTCTTT. Its translation is CAIPDRGTEAFF.

This sequence joins TRBV25-1 and TRBJ2-7; 7 nucleotides agree with TRBD2. V dropped 6 bases and J dropped 0; count of bases not matched to a gene: 5. Germline lookup yields CDR1 MGHDK and CDR2 SYGVNS. The CDR3 totals 14 residues. The CDR3: CASRSGAGSYEQYF. The CDR3 DNA follows: TGTGCCAGCAGGAGCGGGGCCGGCTCCTACGAGCAGTACTTC.

This chain joins TRBV18 and TRBJ2-3; tentatively, D is TRBD1 (6 bases). The V and J ends lost 0 bases and 5 bases respectively, with 6 bases between them. The CDR3 has 13 residues. Germline-derived CDR1 and CDR2 are KGHSH and LQKENI. In DNA, the CDR3 is TGTGCCAGCTCACCACCGGGACAAGATACGCAGTATTTT. It encodes CASSPPGQDTQYF.

A few counts support this clone. This chain links TRBV6-5 with TRBJ2-2; D is unresolved. CDR1 MNHEY and CDR2 SVGAGI come from the germline V gene. The V end was cut by 5 bases, the J end by 0 bases, with 7 bases between. The CDR3 covers 14 residues. CDR3 region: CASSPNANTGELFF. The DNA of the CDR3 is TGTGCCAGCAGTCCTAACGCGAACACCGGGGAGCTGTTTTTT.

CDR3 in DNA: TGTGCCAGCACCCAGGAGGGGGGCATTTACACTGAAGCTTTCTTT. Translation: CASTQEGGIYTEAFF. V gene TRBV5-5 combines with J gene TRBJ1-1; D might be TRBD1 (6 bases). V gave up 6 bases and J gave up 3 bases, with 18 bases separating them. CDR3 length: 15 amino acids. CDR1 and CDR2 (germline): SGHKS, YYEKEE (reference sequence).

The V call is TRBV18, the J call TRBJ2-5; D gene unclear. CDR1 and CDR2 (germline): KGHSH, LQKENI. Trimming stripped 4 bases from V and 2 bases from J, with 11 bases between. This CDR3 spans 14 amino acids. CDR3 residues: CASSLRGIQETQYF. The CDR3 nucleotides read TGTGCCAGCTCACTCCGAGGTATTCAAGAGACCCAGTACTTC.

This rearrangement joins TRBV6-6 to TRBJ1-1; D not resolved. CDR3 length: 11 amino acids. Germline values: CDR1 MNHNY, CDR2 SVGAGI (reference sequence). Trimming pared 6 bases from V and 6 bases from J, leaving 8 bases between. DNA of the CDR3: TGTGCCAGCAGGGGAGGCGCTGAAGCTTTCTTT. Translated, it gives CASRGGAEAFF.

The chain uses TRBV30 and TRBJ1-2, with D possibly being TRBD1 (5 bases). The CDR3 covers 12 residues. The germline V gene encodes CDR1 GTSNPN and CDR2 SVGIG (reference sequence). V was clipped by 0 bases and J by 8 bases, with 10 bases between them. Here the CDR3 reads CAWSVRTSGYTF. The DNA of the CDR3 is TGTGCCTGGAGTGTACGGACATCCGGCTACACCTTC.

The chain combines TRBV6-1 with TRBJ2-5, with D unclear. The germline CDR1 and CDR2 sequences are MNHNS and SASEGT. The CDR3 contains 17 residues. Trimming left V 0 bases short and J 2 bases short, with 16 bases between. The CDR3 coding sequence is TGTGCCAGCAGTGAAGCTTATAACGGGTTCCCTCAAGAGACCCAGTACTTC. Protein sequence: CASSEAYNGFPQETQYF.

V is TRBV5-6 and J is TRBJ1-2; maybe TRBD1 (6 bases). The germline CDR1 and CDR2 sequences are SGHDT and YYEEEE. This CDR3 has 14 residues. Trimming cost V 0 bases and J 6 bases, with 12 bases left between them. This chain's CDR3 is CASSLGAGAHGYTF. The CDR3 DNA is TGTGCCAGCAGCTTGGGGGCGGGGGCCCATGGCTACACCTTC.

The chain uses TRBV5-6 and TRBJ2-3; D uncertain. V was trimmed by 3 bases and J by 1 base, leaving 6 bases between them. The CDR3 extends over 13 amino acids. The V gene's germline CDR1 is SGHDT and CDR2 YYEEEE. CDR3 in DNA: TGTGCCAGCAGCTCATTGGGCACAGATACGCAGTATTTT. Protein product: CASSSLGTDTQYF.

The rearrangement uses TRBV4-2 and TRBJ1-1; D is unclear. V shed 7 bases and J shed 2 bases, with 20 bases lying between them. CDR3 length: 16 residues. The V gene's germline CDR1 is LGHNA and CDR2 YNFKEQ. Here the CDR3 DNA reads TGTGCCAGCAAGGAGGGCGAGAAATCTTATAACACTGAAGCTTTCTTT. This codes for CASKEGEKSYNTEAFF.